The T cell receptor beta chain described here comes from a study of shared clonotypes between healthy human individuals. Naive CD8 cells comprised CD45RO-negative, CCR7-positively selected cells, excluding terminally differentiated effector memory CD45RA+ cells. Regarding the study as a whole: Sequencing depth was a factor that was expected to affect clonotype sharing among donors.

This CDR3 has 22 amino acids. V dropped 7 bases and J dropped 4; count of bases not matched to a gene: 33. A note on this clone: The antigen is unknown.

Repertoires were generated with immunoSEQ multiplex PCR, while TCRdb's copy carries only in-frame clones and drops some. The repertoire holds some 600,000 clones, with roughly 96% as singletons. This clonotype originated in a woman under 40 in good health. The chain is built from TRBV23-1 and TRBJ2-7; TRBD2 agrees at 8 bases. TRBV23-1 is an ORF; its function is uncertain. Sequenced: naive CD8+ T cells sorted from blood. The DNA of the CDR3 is TGCGCCAGCACCCTACCTAGCGGGTACGCTACCTTCGGGTCCGAAGGAATTTACGAGCAGTACTTC. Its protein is CASTLPSGYATFGSEGIYEQYF.